A selection of T cell receptor beta chains follows, all from one sample in a study of T cell repertoires in cytomegalovirus infection. Their recognized antigens are unknown. TCRdb re-called the reads with MiXCR, one entry per CDR3 protein. The sample holds around 500,000 distinct CDR3 sequences, approximately 46% seen once. Sequencing was performed on cultured PBMCs, taken from culture after CMV antigen stimulation. These receptors were collected from a human donor in good health (CMV status not recorded). Some clones in this sample may be carry-over from other donors' samples. CDR3s include the opening cysteine and the closing phenylalanine or tryptophan. D genes are given only for firm matches. Where a row states a size, it is once, few, many or the class of an expanded clone; other rows omit it.

J,D,size,V,DNA,CDR3
TRBJ1-3,.,few,TRBV7-6,TGTGCCAGCAGTCCAGTCGGCCCTCCTGGAAACACCATATATTTT,CASSPVGPPGNTIYF
TRBJ1-1,.,.,TRBV20-1,TGCAGTGCTAGAGGATTACCTGGGAACACTGAAGCTTTCTTT,CSARGLPGNTEAFF
TRBJ2-7,TRBD2,.,TRBV7-2,TGTGCCAGCAGCTCGGGACTAGCGGGGGGCTACTACGAGCAGTACTTC,CASSSGLAGGYYEQYF
TRBJ2-1,.,.,TRBV2,TGTGCCAGCAGTGGGAGGGGGCGAAAGGGATACAATGAGCAGTTCTTC,CASSGRGRKGYNEQFF
TRBJ1-5,.,.,TRBV5-6,TGTGCCAGCAGCTTTTCTCAGGCGGGCCAGCCCCAGCATTTT,CASSFSQAGQPQHF
TRBJ2-1,.,.,TRBV7-6,TGTGCCTCAGGGGGGGGACCCTACAATGAGCAGTTCTTC,CASGGGPYNEQFF
TRBJ2-7,.,.,TRBV7-4,TGTGCCAGCAGCCTAGTGGGGTGGCGCGAGCAGTACTTC,CASSLVGWREQYF
TRBJ2-1,TRBD2,.,TRBV6-1,TGTGCCAGCAGTGAAAGGCCTAGCGGGAAAAATGAGCAGTTCTTC,CASSERPSGKNEQFF
TRBJ2-1,TRBD1,few,TRBV7-2,TGTGCCAGCAGCTCGGGACAGGGGAATTTCGATGAGCAGTTCTTC,CASSSGQGNFDEQFF
TRBJ2-7,.,.,TRBV7-8,TGTGCCAGCAGCTTACACTACGAGCAGTACTTC,CASSLHYEQYF
TRBJ2-5,.,.,TRBV20-1,TGCAGTGCTAGATCGAACGCACAAGAGACCCAGTACTTC,CSARSNAQETQYF
TRBJ2-1,TRBD1,.,TRBV20-1,TGCAGTGCTACAAAGGGACAGTTGCCCTCCTACAATGAGCAGTTCTTC,CSATKGQLPSYNEQFF
TRBJ1-4,.,.,TRBV2,TGTGCCAGCAGGGAACAGGCGGGCGCAAAACTGTTTTTT,CASREQAGAKLFF
TRBJ2-1,.,.,TRBV6-2/TRBV6-3,TGTGCCAGCACCCACCCGCCGGCCGACCCTGGCAATGAGCAGTTCTTC,CASTHPPADPGNEQFF
TRBJ1-4,.,many,TRBV7-2,TGTGCCAGCAGCTTAGTGAGGGAAGATAAACTGTTTTTT,CASSLVREDKLFF
TRBJ2-1,TRBD2,.,TRBV7-6,TGTGCCAGCAGCCCAATAGCGGGAGGGTTCGGTGAGCAGTTCTTC,CASSPIAGGFGEQFF
TRBJ2-1,.,.,TRBV6-2/TRBV6-3,TGTGCCAGCAGTTACCCCTTCTTCTTC,CASSYPFFF
TRBJ2-2,.,.,TRBV5-4,TGTGCCAGCAGCTCTGGACAGGAGGGTATCACCGGGGAGCTGTTTTTT,CASSSGQEGITGELFF
TRBJ1-5,TRBD1,.,TRBV19,TGTGCCACTACCCCGACAGGGGGTGGCAATCAGCCCCAGCATTTT,CATTPTGGGNQPQHF
TRBJ1-6,.,.,TRBV6-6,TGTGCCAGCAGTTACACGGACGCCGGTGCCGCGAATTCACCCCTCCACTTT,CASSYTDAGAANSPLHF
TRBJ2-3,TRBD2,.,TRBV12-3/TRBV12-4,TGTGCCAGCAGTTTTCAGCGCGGGAGGAGCGATACGCAGTATTTT,CASSFQRGRSDTQYF
TRBJ2-7,.,.,TRBV7-6,TGTGCCAGCAGCTTAAAGATGCAGGGCTCCTACGAGCAGTACTTC,CASSLKMQGSYEQYF